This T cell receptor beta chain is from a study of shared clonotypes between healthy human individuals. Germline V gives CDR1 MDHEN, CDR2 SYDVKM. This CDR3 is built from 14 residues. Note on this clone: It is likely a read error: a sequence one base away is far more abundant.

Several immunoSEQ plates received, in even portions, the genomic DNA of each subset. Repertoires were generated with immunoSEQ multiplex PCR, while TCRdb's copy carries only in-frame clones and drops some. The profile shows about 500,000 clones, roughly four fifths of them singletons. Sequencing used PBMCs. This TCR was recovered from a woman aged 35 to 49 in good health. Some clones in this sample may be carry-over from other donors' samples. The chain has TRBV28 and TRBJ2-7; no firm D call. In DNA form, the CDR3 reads TGTGCCAACAGTCTACTTCAGGAGTTCTACGAGCAGTACTTC. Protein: CANSLLQEFYEQYF.